This TCR beta chain was profiled in a study of blood T cell repertoires in COVID-19. With regard to this clone: An end of the junction does not agree with germline; a read error may underlie this.

Libraries were prepared by immunoSEQ multiplex PCR; TCRdb keeps only in-frame clonotypes and omits some of them. The table includes 250,000 to 300,000 clones, around 80% detected once. Germline CDR1 and CDR2: SEHNR and FQNEAQ (reference sequence). The CDR3 loop spans 15 amino acids. This clonotype was sampled from a man between 25 and 39 years old with acute COVID-19. The sample comprised PBMCs or T cells enriched from blood (not recorded which). The rearrangement uses TRBV7-9 and TRBJ1-1, with D perhaps matching TRBD1 (5 bases). CDR3 residues: CASSSKLDQGGMRKF. The CDR3, as DNA: TGTGCCAGCAGCTCCAAATTAGATCAGGGCGGCATGAGGAAATTT.